Given below is one T cell receptor (beta chain) in context. Which antigen it targets is not known. The cohort comprised 710 or so healthy bone marrow donors. All cohort members were sampled while nominally healthy, although unrecorded immune exposures were likely present. The donor was CMV seropositive and belonged to the group of some 290 seropositive cohort members. Each donor provided a peripheral blood sample, and peripheral blood mononuclear cells were used for TCR beta sequencing. The Qiagen DNeasy Blood Extraction Kit was used to extract genomic DNA from the blood cell samples. Libraries were constructed by the immunoSEQ multiplex PCR assay. For the multiplex PCR, a mixture combining 60 forward primers for TCR Vbeta segments and 13 reverse primers for TCR Jbeta segments was used. A multiplex PCR assay on genomic DNA amplified the CDR3 region of rearranged TCR beta genes. On the Illumina HiSeq System, the amplified TCR beta libraries were sequenced as 87-base-pair reads. As for the authors' bioinformatics: A later analysis tallied 75 million to 95 million unique TCR beta chains across the 650 to 750 repertoires, and around 9.9 million of those chains were shared by two or more donors. To remove PCR and sequencing errors, raw reads were error-corrected and collapsed into unique sequences using a nearest-neighbor algorithm that merged closely related sequences. Alignment of CDR3 sequences to IMGT reference sequences was used to assign V, D and J gene segments. For a sequence to be retained, a match of at least six nucleotides was required to both a V gene segment and a J gene segment. Rearrangements were called productive when the CDR3 lacked stop codons and stayed in frame with V and J; all others were non-productive. CDR3 was defined by IMGT convention, running from the second conserved V-encoded cysteine to the conserved J-encoded phenylalanine. The earlier analysis of 587 of the donors excluded sequences that lacked an unambiguous match to a single V gene segment. An earlier analysis of 500 to 600 of the donors classified V segments as functional when productive rearrangements were above 56.7% and as segregating when the standard deviation between donors was above 5%. A statistical classification framework was built to diagnose cytomegalovirus status from the catalog of TCR beta chain sequences. V and J gene assignment, in a later analysis, came from comparing TCR nucleotide sequences with IMGT/GENE-DB human TR gene sequences. A later analysis assigned CDR3 sequences and most-parsimonious VDJ recombination scenarios with the TCRdist pipeline. In a later analysis, each TCR beta chain was defined by its CDR3 amino acid sequence together with its V-gene family, and reads lacking a unique V-gene family were excluded. To address suspected cross-contamination and a sequencing artifact, a later analysis removed a few hundred highly shared, low-generation-probability nucleotide sequences. In a later analysis, a clonal expansion index was calculated for each public chain from normalized within-repertoire ranks of inferred template counts. In a later analysis, generation probabilities were computed with a VDJ recombination model fitted to out-of-frame rearrangements, and the resulting probabilities were checked against IGoR. In a later analysis, hypergeometric tests were used to score TCR-TCR, TCR-HLA and TCR-CMV co-occurrence, with a repertoire-size bias correction applied to TCR pairs. To estimate false discovery rates, a later analysis permuted the HLA or CMV assignments 20 times. In a later analysis, co-occurring TCRs were grouped using DBSCAN, and TCRdist sequence similarity was added for clustering within HLA-allele-positive subsets. Repertoires with fewer than 30,000 or more than 120,000 public chains, plus five repertoires with anomalous nucleotide sharing, were excluded from co-occurrence clustering. TCRdb mirrors the immuneACCESS table, restricted to in-frame sequences. Some clones are absent from its copies; in checked studies, under half trace to an unresolved V gene, and the reason for the others is unknown. V and J calls and clone size are those listed in that table; D and trimming were worked out from the DNA. The table for this sample lists roughly 190,000 clones. Of the sample, around 0.8% falls within the top ten clones.

The record originates from a study of cytomegalovirus exposure and HLA in healthy donors (dated by TCRdb to about 2017). A note on the overall study: An earlier analysis of more than 550 of the donors reported 276 Gb of sequence data and 100 million to 120 million unique TCR beta sequences obtained from approximately 180 million T cells. Several DR-DQ haplotypes were handled as single units for association and clustering because linkage in the cohort was strong. Around 300 gigabases of sequencing data and approximately 93 million unique TCR sequences were included in an early release covering several hundred HLA-typed donors. Using immunosequencing, the study profiled T cell repertoires from some 670 subjects and related those repertoires to cytomegalovirus serostatus. Among the approximately 400 genotyped donors, around 81% belonged to the genetic ancestry cluster associated with self-reported Caucasian donors. HLA typing included class I and class II loci at four-digit resolution. Among roughly 400 genotyped donors of the cohort, an average of around 220,000 unique TCR beta nucleotide sequences was sequenced per donor, of which roughly 17% were non-productive. Rather than drawing on any new phenotypic data, the later analysis identified candidate immune exposures from TCR beta sequences and the way those sequences occurred across donors. All discovery cohort repertoires had been generated on a single sequencing platform. Along with the roughly 670-subject first cohort, a separate validation cohort of over a hundred different subjects was used. In a later analysis, previously published TCR beta repertoires from 600 to 850 donors were re-analyzed and high-resolution HLA genotyping was added so that TCR occurrence patterns could be studied. In an earlier analysis of a few hundred of the donors, high-throughput TCR beta sequencing was used to judge whether each TCR beta V gene segment behaved as functional or pseudogenic. The study aimed to test whether signatures of past pathogen exposure could be identified by cataloging public T cell receptors. Alongside the repertoire data, information on donor age, sex, ethnicity and CMV serostatus was compiled. In a later genetic analysis, genome-wide SNP genotypes for 398 of the 666 donors were used, and that subset was treated as a discovery cohort. The study combined high-throughput TCR immunosequencing, statistical association of individual TCRs with disease status, and machine learning to predict cytomegalovirus infection status. Typing coverage differed by locus: A, B, C, DRB1 and DQB1 were typed in about 620-630 donors, DQA1 in approximately 520, DPA1 in some 610, and DPB1 in 400 to 480.

V gives up 2 bases and J gives up 4 bases, and the segment between their germline ends measures 15 bases. As encoded in the germline V gene, CDR1 is MNHEY while CDR2 is SVGAGI. The CDR3 measures 16 amino acids from cysteine to phenylalanine. Left in the record is the CDR3 DNA by itself, 48 bases read in frame from the first base. Beyond this particular receptor, the publication reports: The authors suggested that the approach could potentially be generalized to other disease states and immunological phenotypes. The cohort was sequenced for TCR beta chains only, and without alpha or paired-chain data the features that could be detected were limited. When HLA alleles, especially DR and DQ, strongly co-occurred, attributing TCR associations to individual alleles was difficult. V-gene and J-gene trimming of TCR beta chains was associated with a missense DCLRE1C variant in a later genetic analysis, and the association was replicated in an independent cohort. In a later analysis, some 17,000 TCR beta sequences were associated with specific HLA alleles at a false discovery rate of 0.05. A later analysis reported that several top co-occurrence clusters appeared linked to parvovirus B19, influenza, CMV and Epstein-Barr virus. Immune exposure information for the cohort was limited to CMV serostatus. Three of the identified cytomegalovirus-associated TCR beta chains were confirmed in vitro to be specific for cytomegalovirus antigens. Because HLA typing was unavailable for some donors at each locus, only the typed subset was used in association tests. Sequencing depth was assumed to be roughly uniform across donors in the presence/absence analyses, though that assumption may not hold. Because counts were too low, about 18 rarely observed V segments, including chromosome 9 orphons, were excluded from the earlier analysis of about 500 of the donors. Because the 87-base-pair reads could not distinguish some IMGT-functional V segments, including TRBV6-2 and TRBV6-3, those segments were excluded. Most TCR sequences were observed very rarely across donors, whereas some public TCRs were present in many individuals. In a later analysis, HLA-associated TCR beta chains were found to be more clonally expanded and to have lower generation probabilities than equally common non-associated chains. A later genetic analysis reported fewer N-insertions in productive TCRs among donors in an Asian-associated ancestry cluster than the roughly 700-donor mean. Correlated functional status among segregating V segments might reflect linkage disequilibrium, but an unknown experimental factor could not be ruled out. In an earlier analysis of around 500 of the donors, most TCR beta V segments appeared in productive rearrangements about 87% or about 30% of the time, broadly matching IMGT annotations. Cytomegalovirus status was reported to be diagnosed by the classifier with high specificity and sensitivity in both the original and validation cohorts. A cluster of highly shared sequence variants was judged likely to represent a technical artifact of the sequencing pipeline. A further reported finding was that TCR beta sequences accurately predicted the HLA-A and HLA-B alleles for most subjects in the first cohort. A total of fewer than 200 TCR beta chains were listed by the study as associated with cytomegalovirus. A later analysis found that TCR association rates varied across HLA loci, with DRB1 alleles showing the most associated TCRs and HLA-C alleles the fewest. Most CMV-associated TCR beta chains appeared to be HLA-restricted in a later analysis, and the HLA associations seemed to be driven largely by CMV exposure.

The chain is encoded by TRBV6-5 joined to TRBJ2-1; TRBD1 could be the D gene, as 5 bases match. The sample taken for sequencing was PBMCs. The receptor's source is a young woman in good health and CMV-seropositive. The DNA sequence is given as TGTGCCAGCAGTTACCCGACGGTTAGGGGTTACAATGAGCAGTTCTTC. This encodes CASSYPTVRGYNEQFF.